This passage covers 20 T cell receptor beta chains from one sample sequenced in a study of long-term antiretroviral therapy in people with HIV. Assay version v3.0 of immunoSEQ was used, and it was run at survey level. The table came from immunoSEQ multiplex PCR; TCRdb's copy has only in-frame clones and leaves some out. The sample lists about 25,000 clones, approximately 78% occurring once. Sequenced material: unsorted PBMCs, taken 2.9 years after starting antiretroviral therapy. Receptor source: a man aged 50 to 60 with HIV.

This clone came up a few times. The V gene is TRBV12-5, the J gene TRBJ1-2, with 7 bases matching TRBD1. The length of the CDR3 is 15 residues. CDR1 is LGHNT and CDR2 is FRNRAP in the germline V gene. Losses at the gene ends were 2 bases for V and 4 bases for J; bases not matched to a gene: 7. The CDR3, as DNA: TGTGCTAGTGGTTTGTCGACCCCAGGGGGCTATGGCTACACCTTC. The encoded protein is CASGLSTPGGYGYTF.

The V gene is TRBV19, the J gene TRBJ1-5; possibly TRBD1 for D (5 bases). The CDR3 sequence is 17 residues long. CDR1 LNHDA and CDR2 SQIVND come from the germline V gene (reference sequence). Trimming took off 3 bases at V and 0 bases at J, with 15 bases between the two ends. CDR3 sequence (DNA): TGTGCCAGTAGTATCTTTGGGACGGTATATAGCAATCAGCCCCAGCATTTT. Its protein is CASSIFGTVYSNQPQHF. The full variable domain, its missing parts supplied by reference TRBV19 and TRBJ1-5, is DGGITQSPKYLFRKEGQNVTLSCEQNLNHDAMYWYRQDPGQGLRLIYYSQIVNDFQKGDIAEGYSVSREKKESFPLTVTSAQKNPTAFYLCASSIFGTVYSNQPQHFGDGTRLSIL.

This clone turned up a few times. The V gene is TRBV7-9, the J gene TRBJ1-2; D not certain. V lost 6 bases, J lost 5 bases, and 13 bases lay in between. There are 13 residues in the CDR3. Germline values: CDR1 SEHNR, CDR2 FQNEAQ (reference sequence). This CDR3 is CASRTSRGYGYTF. The CDR3 DNA is TGTGCCAGCAGAACCTCCCGTGGGTATGGCTACACCTTC. Variable domain in full (rest from reference TRBV7-9 and TRBJ1-2): DTGVSQNPRHKITKRGQNVTFRCDPISEHNRLYWYRQTLGQGPEFLTYFQNEAQLEKSRLLSDRFSAERPKGSFSTLEIQRTEQGDSAMYLCASRTSRGYGYTFGSGTRLTVV.

This clone was seen more than once but under ten times. The chain links TRBV19 to TRBJ1-3; D uncertain. Trimming pared 10 bases from V and 0 bases from J, leaving 16 bases between. The CDR3 totals 15 residues. Germline V gives CDR1 LNHDA, CDR2 SQIVND (reference sequence). CDR3 nucleotide sequence: TGTGCCACTCGACGGACGGAGATCTCTGGAAACACCATATATTTT. Protein: CATRRTEISGNTIYF.

A few counts support this clone. V gene TRBV5-1 combines with J gene TRBJ2-7, with 11 bases matching TRBD1. Germline lookup yields CDR1 SGHRS and CDR2 YFSETQ. CDR3 length: 15 amino acids. The V segment lost 0 bases and the J segment 3 bases; nucleotides outside the gene matches: 2. In DNA, the CDR3 is TGCGCCAGCAGCTTGGCCGGGACAGGGGGCTACGAGCAGTACTTC. It specifies CASSLAGTGGYEQYF.

The genes are TRBV6-1 and TRBJ2-7; 12 bases are a match to TRBD2. The V segment lost 1 base and the J segment 0 bases; nucleotides outside the gene matches: 7. Germline CDR1 MNHNS, CDR2 SASEGT. CDR3 size: 18 residues. CDR3 sequence (DNA): TGTGCCAGCAGTGAAGTCGGACTAGCGGGGCCGAGCTCCTACGAGCAGTACTTC. The encoded protein is CASSEVGLAGPSSYEQYF.

Comments on this clone: At one end, the junction sequence differs from germline, possibly due to a read error. This chain links TRBV7-7 with TRBJ1-5; maybe TRBD1 (5 bases). This CDR3 is built from 17 residues. CDR1 and CDR2 (germline): SSHAT, FNYEAQ (reference sequence). The DNA of the CDR3 is TGTGCTAGCAGCTATGCGGGGACCCTTGGGAGCAATCAGCCCCAGCATTTT. Protein: CASSYAGTLGSNQPQHF.

This clone was seen a few times. The V and J genes are TRBV6-1 and TRBJ2-7; 7 bases line up with TRBD1. The germline V gene encodes CDR1 MNHNS and CDR2 SASEGT. The CDR3 runs to 13 residues. V shed 6 bases, J shed 7 bases, and the junction held 9 bases outside the gene matches. CDR3 DNA: TGTGCCAGCAGAGGAGGACTCAGGGGGGAGCAGTACTTC. It yields the protein CASRGGLRGEQYF.

The rearrangement uses TRBV27 and TRBJ1-3; D perhaps matches TRBD1 (5 bases). The CDR3 spans 13 residues. Per the germline V gene, CDR1 is MNHEY and CDR2 is SMNVEV (reference sequence). Trimming cost V 4 bases and J 8 bases, with 12 bases left between them. The CDR3 here is CASSYSGEDTIYF. The CDR3 region has the DNA TGTGCCAGCAGTTACTCGGGGGAGGACACCATATATTTT.

Judged by abundance, this clone is medium-sized. The chain combines TRBV6-4 with TRBJ2-1; D unclear. Germline V gene data show CDR1 as MRHNA and CDR2 as SNTAGT. The CDR3 covers 13 residues. Deletions cut 5 bases from V and 6 bases from J, with 11 bases between. DNA for the CDR3: TGTGCCAGCAGTACTGACGCTTCCAATGAGCAGTTCTTC. This sequence encodes CASSTDASNEQFF.

The chain is built from TRBV5-1 and TRBJ2-6; D uncertain. With 3 bases removed from V and 0 bases from J, the gap between germline ends came to 10 bases. There are 16 residues in the CDR3. CDR1 is SGHRS, CDR2 YFSETQ, per germline. The CDR3 loop reads CASSSPEVSGANVLTF. CDR3 sequence (DNA): TGCGCCAGCAGCTCCCCCGAAGTCTCTGGGGCCAACGTCCTGACTTTC.

The chain couples TRBV4-1 to TRBJ2-7, with D perhaps matching TRBD1 or TRBD2 (5 bases each). CDR1 MGHRA and CDR2 YSYEKL come from the germline V gene. Trimming removed 3 bases from V and 2 bases from J, with 11 bases in between. The CDR3 extends over 14 amino acids. The CDR3 bases are TGCGCCAGCAGCCAGGATAGGGGAGCCTACGAGCAGTACTTC. Amino acid sequence: CASSQDRGAYEQYF.

The rearrangement uses TRBV19 and TRBJ2-3, with 8 bases identical to TRBD2. This CDR3 has 16 amino acids. The germline V gene encodes CDR1 LNHDA and CDR2 SQIVND (reference sequence). V lost 6 bases, J lost 3 bases, and 11 bases stayed unmatched. The CDR3 is CASRKSPGLETDTQYF. The CDR3 nucleotides are TGTGCCAGTAGAAAATCGCCGGGACTAGAGACAGATACGCAGTATTTT.

V usage is TRBV9 and J usage is TRBJ2-1; D is uncertain. The germline CDR1 and CDR2 sequences are SGDLS and YYNGEE. The ends were cut back, 3 bases at V and 7 bases at J, with 11 bases in the middle. This CDR3 has 13 amino acids. The CDR3 sequence: CASSAWTGNEQFF. The CDR3, as DNA: TGTGCCAGCAGCGCGTGGACGGGTAATGAGCAGTTCTTC.

The chain uses TRBV13 and TRBJ1-1, with D perhaps TRBD1 (6 bases). The CDR3 consists of 13 residues. CDR1 PRHDT and CDR2 FYEKMQ come from the germline V gene (reference sequence). V lost 5 bases and J lost 5, with 12 bases in between. The CDR3 nucleotides read TGTGCCAGCAGCCTGGGGGCAGGGACTGAAGCTTTCTTT. It codes for CASSLGAGTEAFF.

This clone appeared once. The chain uses TRBV5-1 and TRBJ2-5, with D uncertain. The CDR3 has 15 residues. Germline loops: CDR1 SGHRS, CDR2 YFSETQ. V shed 0 bases and J shed 1 base, with 10 bases lying between them. The chain's CDR3 is CASSLEGSTQETQYF. In DNA form, the CDR3 reads TGCGCCAGCAGCTTGGAGGGTAGTACCCAAGAGACCCAGTACTTC.

This rearrangement joins TRBV18 to TRBJ2-1; tentative D call: TRBD2 (6 bases). The CDR3 runs 15 residues. Germline loops: CDR1 KGHSH, CDR2 LQKENI. V was shortened by 0 bases and J by 8 bases, with 14 bases between the two germline ends. The CDR3 region is CASSPPSGWGDEQFF. DNA of the CDR3: TGTGCCAGCTCACCACCGTCGGGCTGGGGGGATGAGCAGTTCTTC.

This clone was detected only once. The rearrangement joins TRBV7-3 to TRBJ2-2, with TRBD1 identical over 10 bases. CDR1 and CDR2 (germline): SGHTA, FQGTGA. V lost 5 bases and J lost 4; bases outside the gene matches: 10. CDR3 length: 17 residues. CDR3 loop: CASSLTDRGRGTGELFF. The CDR3 region has the DNA TGTGCCAGCAGCCTTACAGACAGGGGGCGCGGCACCGGGGAGCTGTTTTTT. The full variable domain, with the rest looked up from reference TRBV7-3 and TRBJ2-2, is GAGVSQTPSNKVTEKGKYVELRCDPISGHTALYWYRQSLGQGPEFLIYFQGTGAADDSGLPNDRFFAVRPEGSVSTLKIQRTERGDSAVYLCASSLTDRGRGTGELFFGEGSRLTVL.

The chain carries TRBV5-1 and TRBJ1-2; D is uncertain. With 4 bases removed from V and 2 bases from J, the gap between germline ends came to 12 bases. The CDR3 extends over 14 amino acids. Germline V gene lookup returns CDR1 SGHRS and CDR2 YFSETQ. In DNA, the CDR3 is TGCGCCAGCAGCCCCTCCCTGGCCAACTATGGCTACACCTTC. Its protein is CASSPSLANYGYTF.

The chain carries TRBV28 and TRBJ2-7; possibly TRBD2 for D (5 bases). V was pared by 6 bases and J by 0 bases, with 15 bases between. Germline V gene data show CDR1 as MDHEN and CDR2 as SYDVKM. This CDR3 has 15 residues. CDR3 in amino acids: CASSQTRTSSYEQYF. In DNA, the CDR3 is TGTGCCAGCAGCCAAACTAGGACGAGCTCCTACGAGCAGTACTTC.